These 20 T cell receptor beta chains were all obtained from the same sample, sequenced in a study of cytomegalovirus exposure and HLA in healthy donors. Here immunoSEQ multiplex PCR was the method, and the copy in TCRdb shows in-frame clones only, minus some. The sample includes roughly 120,000 clones, 89% of them seen just once. Sequencing was done on a sample of PBMCs. All receptors derive from a woman under 30 in good health and CMV-seronegative.

This sequence joins TRBV5-1 and TRBJ2-3; 8 bases match TRBD1. J was trimmed by 1 base and V by 0 bases; bases with no gene match: 7. Germline V gene data show CDR1 as SGHRS and CDR2 as YFSETQ. This CDR3 comprises 17 residues. CDR3 protein: CASSLGSGTGGTDTQYF. CDR3 nucleotide sequence: TGCGCCAGCAGCTTGGGCTCCGGGACAGGAGGCACAGATACGCAGTATTTT.

This chain uses TRBV19 with TRBJ2-1, with a possible D match to TRBD1 (6 bases). V lost 7 bases, J lost 9 bases, and 19 bases lay in between. Per the germline V gene, CDR1 is LNHDA and CDR2 is SQIVND (reference sequence). CDR3 size: 14 residues. This CDR3 reads CASKANREPAEQFF. The CDR3 DNA sequence: TGTGCCAGTAAAGCTAACAGGGAGCCCGCTGAGCAGTTCTTC.

The CDR3 sequence: CAWSADRVNSPLHF. The CDR3 region has the DNA TGTGCCTGGAGTGCTGACAGGGTTAATTCACCCCTCCACTTT. The chain has TRBV30 and TRBJ1-6, with 7 bases matching TRBD1. Germline-derived CDR1 and CDR2 are GTSNPN and SVGIG (reference sequence). The V and J ends lost 1 base and 6 bases, in that order; junction bases with no gene match: 3. This CDR3 comprises 14 residues.

There are many counts of this clone. The chain joins TRBV7-8 to TRBJ2-2; 10 bases are a match to TRBD1. Trimming at V came to 5 bases and at J to 6 bases, leaving 12 bases not matched to a gene. This CDR3 has 17 residues. Germline CDR1 SGHVS, CDR2 FQNEAQ. CDR3 loop: CASSPGQGDFLSGELFF. CDR3 sequence (DNA): TGTGCCAGCAGCCCTGGACAGGGGGACTTTCTATCCGGGGAGCTGTTTTTT.

The CDR3 coding sequence is TGCGCCAGCAGCGTCGCCCCGGGGTCGGACGGCTACACCTTC. This gives the protein CASSVAPGSDGYTF. V is TRBV5-1 and J is TRBJ1-2; no reliable D call. Looked up from germline, CDR1 is SGHRS and CDR2 is YFSETQ. The CDR3 is 14 amino acids. Trimming took 4 bases from V and 8 from J, leaving 18 bases between them.

The rearrangement links TRBV6-5 to TRBJ2-7; 8 nucleotides agree with TRBD2. The germline V gene encodes CDR1 MNHEY and CDR2 SVGAGI. The ends lost 0 bases at V and 4 bases at J; junction bases unmatched: 5. This CDR3 has 15 residues. The CDR3 DNA reads TGTGCCAGCAGTTACTCTACGGGAGGGCCTTACGAGCAGTACTTC. Protein: CASSYSTGGPYEQYF.

The chain employs TRBV4-3 and TRBJ2-5, with 7 nucleotides matching TRBD2. The CDR3 has 17 amino acids. V gave up 0 bases and J gave up 5 bases; unmatched junction bases: 12. Germline V gene data show CDR1 as LGHNA and CDR2 as YSLEER. CDR3 nucleotides: TGCGCCAGCAGCCAAGATCCCCAGCGGGAAGGAGGGGAGACCCAGTACTTC. Amino acid sequence: CASSQDPQREGGETQYF.

The J gene is TRBJ2-1, the V gene TRBV10-1, with TRBD1 matching 8 bases. The ends lost 6 bases at V and 3 bases at J; junction bases unmatched: 4. The CDR3 extends over 14 amino acids. Germline V gene data show CDR1 as WNHNN and CDR2 as SYGVQD (reference sequence). The CDR3: CASRPGQDYNEQFF. CDR3 DNA sequence: TGCGCCAGCAGGCCGGGACAGGACTACAATGAGCAGTTCTTC.

The chain couples TRBV19 to TRBJ1-1; D is unresolved. Trimming shortened V by 6 bases and J by 2 bases, and 13 bases separated the two germline ends. CDR1 is LNHDA and CDR2 is SQIVND in the germline V gene (reference sequence). The CDR3 sequence is 14 residues long. CDR3 nucleotides: TGTGCCAGTAGCGAGGTCAGCGCAAACACTGAAGCTTTCTTT. Protein product: CASSEVSANTEAFF.

This clone was observed once. The rearrangement uses TRBV5-8 and TRBJ1-5; D gene unclear. Between the trimmed V and J ends, which lost 2 bases and 4 bases, there was a span of 7 bases. Per germline, CDR1 SGHTS and CDR2 YDEGEE. This CDR3 spans 13 amino acids. The DNA for the CDR3 is TGTGCCAGCAGCTTTGTTAAAAATCAGCCCCAGCATTTT. Protein: CASSFVKNQPQHF.

The DNA for the CDR3 is TGTGCCAGCAGCTTAGACGCGACAGGGGGCAAAGCTTTCTTT. The encoded protein is CASSLDATGGKAFF. V and J are TRBV11-3 and TRBJ1-1, with 10 bases lining up with TRBD1. CDR1 is SGHNT and CDR2 is YENEEA in the germline V gene. The CDR3 has 14 amino acids. With 0 bases clipped from V and 9 bases from J, the junction kept 4 bases outside the gene matches.

The chain has TRBV5-6 and TRBJ2-5; D unclear. Germline loops: CDR1 SGHDT, CDR2 YYEEEE. Trimming shortened V by 4 bases and J by 1 base, and 11 bases separated the two germline ends. This CDR3 contains 14 residues. The CDR3: CASSQAAGQETQYF. CDR3 DNA: TGTGCCAGCAGCCAGGCAGCAGGCCAAGAGACCCAGTACTTC.

V usage is TRBV29-1 and J usage is TRBJ2-1, with D maybe TRBD2 (6 bases). Trimming cost V 7 bases and J 5 bases, with 15 bases left between them. CDR3 length: 13 amino acids. Germline CDR1 is SQVTM and CDR2 is ANQGSEA. CDR3 loop: CSGGRGYHNEQFF. For the CDR3, the DNA is TGCAGCGGGGGACGGGGGTACCACAATGAGCAGTTCTTC.

The rearrangement links TRBV5-1 to TRBJ2-7; 11 bases are a match to TRBD1. The germline V gene has CDR1 SGHRS and CDR2 YFSETQ. Trimming removed 6 bases from V and 3 bases from J; junction bases left unmatched: 5. CDR3 length equals 14 residues. CDR3 DNA: TGCGCCAGCAACTGGGGGACAGGGGGCTACGAGCAGTACTTC. Residues: CASNWGTGGYEQYF.

This sequence joins TRBV29-1 and TRBJ2-5; 12 bases agree with TRBD1. J lost 0 bases, V lost 6 bases, and 8 bases had no gene match. CDR1 is SQVTM, CDR2 ANQGSEA, per germline. The CDR3 extends over 16 amino acids. The CDR3 sequence: CSVRDRGPLDQETQYF. The DNA for the CDR3 is TGCAGCGTAAGGGACAGGGGGCCGTTGGACCAAGAGACCCAGTACTTC.

V is TRBV6-5 and J is TRBJ1-3, with D hard to call. The CDR3 is made up of 14 amino acids. The V end lost 8 bases, the J end lost 0 bases, and 11 bases lay between the germline ends. Germline CDR1 is MNHEY and CDR2 is SVGAGI. CDR3 loop: CASRTGSSGNTIYF. The CDR3 nucleotides are TGTGCCAGCCGAACGGGGAGCTCTGGAAACACCATATATTTT.

This chain links TRBV19 with TRBJ1-6; no definite D call. The V gene lost 10 bases and the J gene lost 3 bases, with 16 bases spanning the gap. The CDR3 sequence is 15 residues long. Germline V gene lookup returns CDR1 LNHDA and CDR2 SQIVND (reference sequence). DNA of the CDR3: TGTGCCACCACCCGTCAGGCCGGCTATAATTCACCCCTCCACTTT. This gives the protein CATTRQAGYNSPLHF.

V and J are TRBV20-1 and TRBJ2-1, with 7 bases lining up with TRBD2. Unmatched junction bases numbered 2, after V lost 4 bases and J lost 8 bases. In germline, CDR1 is DFQATT, CDR2 SNEGSKA (reference sequence). This CDR3 is built from 11 residues. The CDR3 DNA follows: TGCAGTGCTAAGCGGGGAGATGAGCAGTTCTTC. Protein sequence: CSAKRGDEQFF.

The CDR3 reads CASSRMRTEAFF. Here the CDR3 DNA reads TGTGCCAGCAGTAGGATGCGGACTGAAGCTTTCTTT. The rearrangement joins TRBV2 to TRBJ1-1; D gene ambiguous. CDR1 is SNHLY and CDR2 is FYNNEI in the germline V gene. Trimming cost V 5 bases and J 5 bases, with 9 bases left between them. The CDR3 is made up of 12 amino acids.

This chain links TRBV25-1 with TRBJ2-1, with D tentatively TRBD1 (6 bases). Deletions cut 8 bases from V and 0 bases from J, with 14 bases between. CDR1 is MGHDK, CDR2 SYGVNS, per germline. CDR3 length equals 15 residues. CDR3 sequence (DNA): TGTGCCAGCGTGGGACACACCCGCTCCTACAATGAGCAGTTCTTC. Translated, it gives CASVGHTRSYNEQFF. Filled out from reference TRBV25-1 and TRBJ2-1, the complete variable domain reads EADIYQTPRYLVIGTGKKITLECSQTMGHDKMYWYQQDPGMELHLIHYSYGVNSTEKGDLSSESTVSRIRTEHFPLTLESARPSHTSQYLCASVGHTRSYNEQFFGPGTRLTVL.